This T cell receptor beta chain derives from a study of blood T cell repertoires in COVID-19. Here immunoSEQ multiplex PCR was the method, and the copy in TCRdb shows in-frame clones only, minus some. The profile shows roughly 190,000 clones, approximately 86% of them singletons. CDR3 length equals 12 residues. CDR1 is GTSNPN, CDR2 SVGIG, per germline (reference sequence). Trimming left V 5 bases short and J 2 bases short, with 10 bases between. Material: PBMCs or T cells enriched from blood (not recorded which). The chain uses TRBV30 and TRBJ2-7, with D uncertain. This TCR was sampled from a woman aged 35 to 49 in a cohort exposed to, infected with or recovered from COVID-19 (not recorded which). CDR3 sequence (DNA): TGTGCCTGGGCCATACTTCCCTACGAGCAGTACTTC. This translates into CAWAILPYEQYF.